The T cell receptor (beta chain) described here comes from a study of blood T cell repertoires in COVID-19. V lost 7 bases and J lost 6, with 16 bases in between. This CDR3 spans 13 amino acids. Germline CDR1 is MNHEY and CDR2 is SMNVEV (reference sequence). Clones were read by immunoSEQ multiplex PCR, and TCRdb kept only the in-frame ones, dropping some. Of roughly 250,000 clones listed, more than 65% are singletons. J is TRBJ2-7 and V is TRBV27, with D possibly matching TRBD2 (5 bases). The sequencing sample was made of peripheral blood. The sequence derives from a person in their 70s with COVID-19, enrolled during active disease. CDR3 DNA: TGTGCCAGCAAAGCGGCAGGTTTAACCGAGCAGTACTTC. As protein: CASKAAGLTEQYF.